The 10 T cell receptor beta chains in this list originate from one sample, sequenced in a study of cytomegalovirus exposure and HLA in healthy donors. With 60 Vbeta and 13 Jbeta primers, the PCR was carried out. Sequencing was performed with immunoSEQ multiplex PCR; in TCRdb, only in-frame clones are kept and a portion is missing. The repertoire holds under 200,000 clones, with around 82% as singletons. Sequences were obtained from PBMCs. The receptors here all came from a boy between 2 and 10 years old in good health and CMV-seronegative.

The chain joins TRBV30 to TRBJ1-2; D not resolved. Germline lookup yields CDR1 GTSNPN and CDR2 SVGIG (reference sequence). Trimming took 4 bases from V and 4 from J, leaving 19 bases between them. The CDR3 has 15 amino acids. The CDR3 nucleotides read TGTGCCTGGACGAAGGTCAGTACAGACCTCTATGGCTACACCTTC. Its translation: CAWTKVSTDLYGYTF.

The gene calls are TRBV29-1 and TRBJ2-1; 11 bases map to TRBD2. Germline V lookup: CDR1 SQVTM, CDR2 ANQGSEA. V trimming: 6 bases; J trimming: 8 bases; junction bases outside the gene matches: 9. CDR3 length: 14 amino acids. The CDR3 protein is CSVGGLAVVDEQFF. CDR3 in DNA: TGCAGCGTAGGGGGACTAGCGGTGGTCGATGAGCAGTTCTTC.

The V gene is TRBV19, the J gene TRBJ2-7, with TRBD2 matching over 10 bases. The ends lost 5 bases at V and 6 bases at J; junction bases unmatched: 16. The CDR3 runs 17 residues. The germline gives CDR1 LNHDA, CDR2 SQIVND (reference sequence). CDR3 protein: CASSSASGSFALGEQYF. The CDR3, as DNA: TGTGCCAGTAGTTCGGCTAGCGGGAGTTTTGCTTTAGGCGAGCAGTACTTC.

The rearrangement joins TRBV6-1 to TRBJ1-5; 10 bases agree with TRBD1. This CDR3 contains 14 residues. After removal of 4 bases from V and 7 bases from J, the junction contained 4 bases not matched to a gene. The germline gives CDR1 MNHNS, CDR2 SASEGT. The CDR3 sequence: CASSVETGGQPQHF. The CDR3 bases are TGTGCCAGCAGTGTAGAGACAGGGGGCCAGCCCCAGCATTTT.

The rearrangement links TRBV4-1 to TRBJ2-7; 9 nucleotides agree with TRBD1. Germline trimming cut 0 bases from V and 4 bases from J; bases unmatched to any gene: 7. The CDR3 spans 16 residues. Germline V gene data show CDR1 as MGHRA and CDR2 as YSYEKL. The CDR3 DNA reads TGCGCCAGCAGCCAAGATTCCGGACAGGGGCAGTACGAGCAGTACTTC. Translated: CASSQDSGQGQYEQYF.

This rearrangement joins TRBV30 to TRBJ2-1; 10 positions match TRBD2. Looked up from germline, CDR1 is GTSNPN and CDR2 is SVGIG (reference sequence). CDR3 length equals 14 residues. The junction had 1 base not matched to a gene; V was cut back by 0 bases and J by 5 bases. The DNA of the CDR3 is TGTGCCTGGAGTGTCGGGACTAGCGACAATGAGCAGTTCTTC. It specifies CAWSVGTSDNEQFF.

This clone was detected once. The chain carries TRBV23-1 and TRBJ1-5, with a tentative D call TRBD1 (5 bases). TRBV23-1 is designated an ORF whose function remains uncertain. CDR3 length equals 18 residues. The germline V and J ends were trimmed by 1 base and 4 bases, with 20 bases remaining between them. The CDR3 region is CASSQFTSGGKGNQPQHF. The DNA for the CDR3 is TGCGCCAGCAGTCAATTCACCTCGGGGGGTAAAGGAAATCAGCCCCAGCATTTT.

V usage is TRBV18 and J usage is TRBJ2-7; 12 nucleotides line up with TRBD2. V lost 2 bases, J lost 1 base, and 15 bases stayed unmatched. The CDR3 runs 20 residues. Germline assignment: CDR1 KGHSH and CDR2 LQKENI. The CDR3: CASSPVVGRGTSGLSYEQYF. DNA for the CDR3: TGTGCCAGCTCACCAGTGGTGGGCAGGGGGACTAGCGGGCTATCCTACGAGCAGTACTTC. Together with reference TRBV18 and TRBJ2-7, the CDR3 gives the full variable domain: NAGVMQNPRHLVRRRGQEARLRCSPMKGHSHVYWYRQLPEEGLKFMVYLQKENIIDESGMPKERFSAEFPKEGPSILRIQQVVRGDSAAYFCASSPVVGRGTSGLSYEQYFGPGTRLTVT.

The V call is TRBV7-9, the J call TRBJ2-4, with D maybe TRBD2 (5 bases). The CDR3 runs to 14 residues. Germline V gene sequence: CDR1 SEHNR, CDR2 FQNEAQ (reference sequence). Between the trimmed V and J ends, which lost 6 bases and 0 bases, there was a span of 9 bases. This CDR3 reads CASSSGLAKNIQYF. For the CDR3, the DNA is TGTGCCAGCAGTTCCGGACTAGCCAAAAACATTCAGTACTTC.

The J gene is TRBJ2-5, the V gene TRBV10-2, with 10 bases identical to TRBD1. V lost 5 bases, J lost 1 base, and 13 bases stayed unmatched. The CDR3 is 18 amino acids. Germline loops: CDR1 WSHSY, CDR2 SAAADI. The CDR3 coding sequence is TGCGCCAGCAGTTTAGGGGGTTGGGACAGGGGACCCCAAGAGACCCAGTACTTC. It yields the protein CASSLGGWDRGPQETQYF.